This TCR beta chain was obtained from a study of blood T cell repertoires in COVID-19. The CDR3 contains 13 residues. Per the germline V gene, CDR1 is MNHEY and CDR2 is SVGAGI. Unmatched junction bases numbered 6, after V lost 7 bases and J lost 9 bases. Sequencing used immunoSEQ multiplex PCR; TCRdb keeps in-frame clones, though not all of them. Here the sample spans 150,000 to 200,000 clones, around 79% being singletons. This sequence was found in a woman between 35 and 50 years old with COVID-19, enrolled during active disease. Specimen: peripheral blood. The chain carries TRBV6-5 and TRBJ1-6; the match to TRBD1 covers 7 bases. CDR3 protein: CASTRQGGSPLHF. In DNA form, the CDR3 reads TGTGCCAGCACCAGACAGGGCGGTTCACCCCTCCACTTT.